The 7 T cell receptor beta chains presented below share a single source sample, sequenced in a study of T cell responses to AZD1222 COVID-19 vaccine. Data came from immunoSEQ multiplex PCR; TCRdb stores just in-frame clones and leaves some out. Among 110,000 to 150,000 clones listed, roughly 93% were seen once. This specimen consisted of peripheral blood, obtained on day 0 of AZD1222 vaccination. The source of these receptors is an adult in good health.

The V and J genes are TRBV19 and TRBJ2-7; 8 bases are shared with TRBD1. V was clipped by 5 bases and J by 0 bases; unmatched bases: 6. The CDR3 length is 15 residues. Germline CDR1 and CDR2: LNHDA and SQIVND (reference sequence). The DNA for the CDR3 is TGTGCCAGTAGTCCAGGGGGCCCTAGCTCCTACGAGCAGTACTTC. Translating gives CASSPGGPSSYEQYF.

The rearrangement joins TRBV7-2 to TRBJ1-1, with a tentative D call TRBD1 (5 bases). The ends were cut back, 4 bases at V and 4 bases at J, with 19 bases in the middle. The CDR3 length is 16 residues. Germline CDR1 reads SGHTA; CDR2 reads FQGNSA. The CDR3 DNA follows: TGTGCCAGCAGCTCGCAGGGTATGGTTGCTTGCACTGAAGCTTTCTTT. This translates into CASSSQGMVACTEAFF.

V gene TRBV28 combines with J gene TRBJ1-2; D is perhaps TRBD1 (6 bases). The CDR3 contains 12 residues. In germline, CDR1 is MDHEN, CDR2 SYDVKM. The V and J ends lost 6 bases and 4 bases respectively, with 9 bases between them. The chain's CDR3 is CASSPDSYGYTF. The CDR3 region has the DNA TGTGCCAGCAGCCCGGACAGCTATGGCTACACCTTC.

This clone was observed a single time. The chain couples TRBV24-1 to TRBJ2-3; 12 nucleotides line up with TRBD2. From germline, CDR1 is KGHDR and CDR2 SFDVKD. This CDR3 is 14 amino acids long. Unmatched junction bases numbered 3, after V lost 8 bases and J lost 4 bases. As DNA, the CDR3 is TGTGCCACCACGACTAGCGGGAGTGCAGATACGCAGTATTTT. It specifies CATTTSGSADTQYF.

The rearrangement links TRBV6-4 to TRBJ2-1, with TRBD2 identical over 7 bases. The germline gives CDR1 MRHNA, CDR2 SNTAGT. The length of the CDR3 is 16 residues. The V and J ends lost 0 bases and 2 bases, in that order; junction bases with no gene match: 4. CDR3 nucleotides: TGTGCCAGCAGTGACTCAGCGGGAAACGCCTACAATGAGCAGTTCTTC. Protein: CASSDSAGNAYNEQFF.

The genes are TRBV28 and TRBJ2-3; tentative D call: TRBD2 (5 bases). The CDR3 spans 16 residues. Per the germline V gene, CDR1 is MDHEN and CDR2 is SYDVKM. Trimming shortened V by 4 bases and J by 0 bases, and 14 bases separated the two germline ends. The CDR3 loop reads CASSWERHTSTDTQYF. The CDR3 DNA follows: TGTGCCAGCAGTTGGGAGAGGCACACTAGCACAGATACGCAGTATTTT.

V gene TRBV7-9 combines with J gene TRBJ2-4, with 10 bases aligning to TRBD1. This CDR3 spans 14 amino acids. The junction had 0 bases not matched to a gene; V was cut back by 3 bases and J by 4 bases. CDR1 is SEHNR, CDR2 FQNEAQ, per germline (reference sequence). The CDR3 spells CASSLGQGKNIQYF. The CDR3 nucleotides read TGTGCCAGCAGCTTGGGACAGGGGAAAAACATTCAGTACTTC.